These 2 T cell receptor beta chains came from one sample sequenced in a study of blood T cell repertoires in COVID-19. The protocol was immunoSEQ multiplex PCR, while the TCRdb copy is restricted to in-frame clones and leaves out a portion. The sample has roughly 240,000 clones; over 75% are singletons. The sample was peripheral blood. These receptors all stem from a man between 45 and 60 years old with COVID-19, enrolled during active disease.

The chain carries TRBV27 and TRBJ2-5; weak D call: TRBD2 (6 bases). V was pared by 3 bases and J by 1 base, with 9 bases between. There are 14 residues in the CDR3. CDR1 MNHEY and CDR2 SMNVEV come from the germline V gene (reference sequence). This CDR3 is CASSFAGTQETQYF. The CDR3 DNA reads as TGTGCCAGCAGTTTCGCGGGGACCCAAGAGACCCAGTACTTC.

This chain connects TRBV19 to TRBJ1-5; the D is unclear. The length of the CDR3 is 13 residues. CDR1 and CDR2 (germline): LNHDA, SQIVND (reference sequence). V lost 1 base, J lost 7 bases, and 8 bases lay in between. CDR3 sequence reads: CASSIAGVQPQHF. The CDR3 bases are TGTGCCAGTAGTATAGCGGGTGTGCAGCCCCAGCATTTT.